These 20 T cell receptor beta chains originate from one sample sequenced in a study of blood T cell repertoires in COVID-19. Profiling relied on immunoSEQ multiplex PCR, and the TCRdb table lists in-frame clones only, not all of them. This sample yields about 290,000 clones, of which roughly 89% are seen a single time; around 10% belongs to the top ten. Material: peripheral blood. These receptor sequences come from a woman aged 25 to 45 with COVID-19, enrolled during active disease.

This chain connects TRBV7-9 to TRBJ2-3; 11 nucleotides agree with TRBD2. J was trimmed by 10 bases and V by 2 bases; bases with no gene match: 8. CDR1 and CDR2 (germline): SEHNR, FQNEAQ (reference sequence). The CDR3 has 15 residues. The CDR3 sequence is CASSLILAGDNAQYF. The CDR3 DNA is TGTGCCAGCAGCTTAATACTAGCGGGGGATAATGCGCAGTATTTT.

This sequence joins TRBV19 and TRBJ2-1; possible D gene TRBD2, 5 bases. Trimming took off 2 bases at V and 6 bases at J, with 11 bases between the two ends. The CDR3 length is 14 residues. Germline assignment: CDR1 LNHDA and CDR2 SQIVND (reference sequence). The CDR3 DNA reads TGTGCCAGTAGTATAACCGGGATTAGCAATGAGCAGTTCTTC. The encoded protein is CASSITGISNEQFF.

The rearrangement joins TRBV5-1 to TRBJ2-7, with a weak D call TRBD1 (5 bases). The V end lost 0 bases, the J end lost 3 bases, and 16 bases lay between the germline ends. CDR1 is SGHRS and CDR2 is YFSETQ in the germline V gene. CDR3 size: 16 residues. The CDR3 reads CASSLASQGRFYEQYF. The CDR3 nucleotides read TGCGCCAGCAGCTTGGCCTCGCAGGGAAGATTCTACGAGCAGTACTTC. Full variable domain (rest looked up from reference TRBV5-1 and TRBJ2-7): KAGVTQTPRYLIKTRGQQVTLSCSPISGHRSVSWYQQTPGQGLQFLFEYFSETQRNKGNFPGRFSGRQFSNSRSEMNVSTLELGDSALYLCASSLASQGRFYEQYFGPGTRLTVT.

The rearrangement joins TRBV5-4 to TRBJ1-1; perhaps TRBD1 as D (6 bases). Trimming took off 6 bases at V and 4 bases at J, with 22 bases between the two ends. CDR3 length equals 16 residues. Germline values: CDR1 SGHNT, CDR2 YYREEE (reference sequence). The CDR3 spells CASTRGGGIGRTEAFF. The CDR3 coding sequence is TGTGCCAGCACCCGAGGGGGGGGGATTGGGCGCACTGAAGCTTTCTTT. Full variable domain (missing parts from reference TRBV5-4 and TRBJ1-1): ETGVTQSPTHLIKTRGQQVTLRCSSQSGHNTVSWYQQALGQGPQFIFQYYREEENGRGNFPPRFSGLQFPNYSSELNVNALELDDSALYLCASTRGGGIGRTEAFFGQGTRLTVV.

This chain links TRBV24-1 with TRBJ2-2; D uncertain. Germline V gene data show CDR1 as KGHDR and CDR2 as SFDVKD. CDR3 size: 14 residues. The V and J ends lost 5 bases and 4 bases respectively, with 10 bases between them. Written as DNA, the CDR3 is TGTGCCACCAGTGTAACACCTAGCACCGGGGAGCTGTTTTTT. Translation gives CATSVTPSTGELFF.

The chain couples TRBV2 to TRBJ1-2; 9 nucleotides line up with TRBD1. The CDR3 length is 12 residues. In germline, CDR1 is SNHLY, CDR2 FYNNEI. The J segment lost 7 bases and the V segment lost 4 bases, leaving 1 base of the junction unmatched. CDR3 bases: TGTGCCAGCAGTGCGGACAGGGGTGGCTACACCTTC. It yields the protein CASSADRGGYTF. Full variable domain (outside the CDR3, taken from reference TRBV2 and TRBJ1-2): EPEVTQTPSHQVTQMGQEVILRCVPISNHLYFYWYRQILGQKVEFLVSFYNNEISEKSEIFDDQFSVERPDGSNFTLKIRSTKLEDSAMYFCASSADRGGYTFGSGTRLTVV.

This clone was recorded a few times. V is TRBV6-4 and J is TRBJ2-3; D perhaps matches TRBD2 (5 bases). V dropped 3 bases and J dropped 1 base, with 5 bases sitting between them. Germline V CDR1 and CDR2: MRHNA, SNTAGT. The CDR3 is 13 amino acids. In DNA form, the CDR3 reads TGTGCCAGCAGTGAAGCGGGCACAGATACGCAGTATTTT. This codes for CASSEAGTDTQYF.

V usage is TRBV28 and J usage is TRBJ1-4; tentative D call: TRBD1 (5 bases). CDR3 length equals 12 residues. Germline assignment: CDR1 MDHEN and CDR2 SYDVKM. V shed 11 bases and J shed 5 bases, with 12 bases lying between them. The CDR3 DNA reads as TGTGCCTCAGGGATCGGGAATGAAAAACTGTTTTTT. Residues: CASGIGNEKLFF.

To note about this clone: Distinct nucleotide sequences in the sample also encode this CDR3. The chain has TRBV5-1 and TRBJ1-4, with D hard to call. Trimming stripped 1 base from V and 4 bases from J, with 8 bases between. Looked up from germline, CDR1 is SGHRS and CDR2 is YFSETQ. The CDR3 length is 14 residues. CDR3 loop: CASSLTASNEKLFF. In nucleotides, the CDR3 is TGCGCCAGCAGCTTGACAGCCAGTAATGAAAAACTGTTTTTT. The full variable domain, in which reference TRBV5-1 and TRBJ1-4 provide the parts outside the CDR3, is KAGVTQTPRYLIKTRGQQVTLSCSPISGHRSVSWYQQTPGQGLQFLFEYFSETQRNKGNFPGRFSGRQFSNSRSEMNVSTLELGDSALYLCASSLTASNEKLFFGSGTQLSVL.

The J gene is TRBJ2-2, the V gene TRBV27, with D perhaps TRBD2 (6 bases). Trimming removed 3 bases at V and 4 bases at J, with 9 bases between. Germline V CDR1 and CDR2: MNHEY, SMNVEV (reference sequence). The CDR3 spans 14 residues. The CDR3 reads CASSFGTLTGELFF. CDR3 bases: TGTGCCAGCAGTTTCGGGACTCTCACCGGGGAGCTGTTTTTT.

The chain is built from TRBV7-8 and TRBJ2-2; 9 bases align to TRBD2. V trimming: 1 base; J trimming: 4 bases; junction bases outside the gene matches: 4. This CDR3 spans 16 amino acids. The V gene's germline CDR1 is SGHVS and CDR2 FQNEAQ. DNA for the CDR3: TGTGCCAGCAGCTTAGTGGCTAGCGGGGTCACCGGGGAGCTGTTTTTT. Its translation is CASSLVASGVTGELFF.

The chain has TRBV21-1 and TRBJ2-1; TRBD2 was called by the table and not checked on the DNA. TRBV21-1 is classified as a pseudogene. The CDR3 consists of 19 residues. The CDR3 region is CASSPRGGHSLPLRFGEFF. The CDR3 coding sequence is TGTGCCAGCAGCCCCCGGGGGGGGCACAGCTTACCGCTTAGGTTTGGGGAGTTCTTC.

The rearrangement links TRBV19 to TRBJ1-1; no definite D call. Per germline, CDR1 LNHDA and CDR2 SQIVND (reference sequence). The CDR3 is made up of 14 amino acids. V lost 7 bases and J lost 1, with 13 bases in between. CDR3 nucleotides: TGTGCCAGTACCCCCTCTCCAGGGAACACTGAAGCTTTCTTT. Translating gives CASTPSPGNTEAFF.

The genes are TRBV5-4 and TRBJ1-2; 11 bases agree with TRBD1. V dropped 3 bases and J dropped 6; count of bases not matched to a gene: 7. The CDR3 length is 15 residues. Germline V gene data show CDR1 as SGHNT and CDR2 as YYREEE (reference sequence). The DNA for the CDR3 is TGTGCCAGCAGCTCCGGACAGGGGGCGAGGGATGGCTACACCTTC. Its protein product is CASSSGQGARDGYTF.

The V call is TRBV2, the J call TRBJ2-3; D perhaps matches TRBD1 (6 bases). Germline assignment: CDR1 SNHLY and CDR2 FYNNEI. This CDR3 has 16 residues. V shed 5 bases and J shed 0 bases, with 15 bases lying between them. The CDR3 reads CASSPTGSSSTDTQYF. CDR3 nucleotide sequence: TGTGCCAGCAGTCCTACAGGGTCTTCGAGCACAGATACGCAGTATTTT.

This chain links TRBV18 with TRBJ1-2; no definite D call. Germline lookup yields CDR1 KGHSH and CDR2 LQKENI. CDR3 length: 15 amino acids. V dropped 4 bases and J dropped 5 bases, with 17 bases sitting between them. This CDR3 reads CASSRTAGGEYGYTF. The CDR3 bases are TGTGCCAGCTCACGTACGGCCGGCGGGGAATATGGCTACACCTTC. Looking up the rest from reference TRBV18 and TRBJ1-2 gives the full variable domain: NAGVMQNPRHLVRRRGQEARLRCSPMKGHSHVYWYRQLPEEGLKFMVYLQKENIIDESGMPKERFSAEFPKEGPSILRIQQVVRGDSAAYFCASSRTAGGEYGYTFGSGTRLTVV.

This chain connects TRBV7-9 to TRBJ1-5; a possible D gene is TRBD1 (6 bases). Trimming removed 8 bases at V and 7 bases at J, with 12 bases between. Looked up from germline, CDR1 is SEHNR and CDR2 is FQNEAQ (reference sequence). The CDR3 has 12 amino acids. The DNA of the CDR3 is TGTGCCAGCCCGGGACACAACCAGCCCCAGCATTTT. It yields the protein CASPGHNQPQHF.

The chain couples TRBV27 to TRBJ2-7; D call uncertain. Looked up from germline, CDR1 is MNHEY and CDR2 is SMNVEV (reference sequence). The CDR3 length is 13 residues. Trimming took 4 bases from V and 5 from J, leaving 12 bases between them. The CDR3 nucleotides are TGTGCCAGCAGTTACAGCCCCGGCCACGAGCAGTACTTC. Translated, it gives CASSYSPGHEQYF.

The chain links TRBV27 to TRBJ2-3; a possible D gene is TRBD2 (5 bases). This CDR3 has 15 amino acids. CDR1 and CDR2 (germline): MNHEY, SMNVEV (reference sequence). Trimming cost V 6 bases and J 0 bases, with 13 bases left between them. CDR3 sequence reads: CASRGSGTSTDTQYF. CDR3 DNA sequence: TGTGCCAGCAGGGGGAGCGGCACTAGCACAGATACGCAGTATTTT.

The V gene is TRBV28, the J gene TRBJ1-2; 7 nucleotides align to TRBD1. Germline V lookup: CDR1 MDHEN, CDR2 SYDVKM. With V trimmed by 6 bases and J by 2 bases, 12 bases remained unmatched. This CDR3 region has 16 residues. CDR3 coding DNA: TGTGCCAGCAGCACCGACAGGGAAACTCCCAACTATGGCTACACCTTC. It codes for CASSTDRETPNYGYTF.